Included here is one T cell receptor (beta chain) sequence, with context. Antigen specificity is unknown. Relative to the germline gene, one junction end is altered; a read error may explain this. Germline assignment: CDR1 SEHNR and CDR2 FQNEAQ (reference sequence). The CDR3 has 14 amino acids. PCR amplification relied on 60 Vbeta primers (plus 13 Jbeta primers). Data came from immunoSEQ multiplex PCR; TCRdb stores just in-frame clones and leaves some out. Found here are some 150,000 clones, around 78% of them singletons; the top ten hold 2.8%. These data belong to a study of cytomegalovirus exposure and HLA in healthy donors. Across the whole study: Researchers previously reported finding 90 million to 120 million unique TCR beta sequences from approximately 200 million T cells.

Whole-study findings and limits: A list of 150 to 200 TCR beta chains associated with cytomegalovirus was given. Reports state that TCR beta sequences accurately predicted most subjects' HLA-A and HLA-B alleles.

The sequenced sample consisted of PBMCs. The sequence was obtained from a male donor in good health and CMV-seronegative. The chain is built from TRBV7-9 and TRBJ1-2; TRBD1 aligns across 7 bases. The CDR3 loop is CASSLAAGTALWAF. The CDR3 DNA reads as TGTGCCAGCAGCTTAGCTGCAGGGACAGCCCTGTGGGCCTTC.